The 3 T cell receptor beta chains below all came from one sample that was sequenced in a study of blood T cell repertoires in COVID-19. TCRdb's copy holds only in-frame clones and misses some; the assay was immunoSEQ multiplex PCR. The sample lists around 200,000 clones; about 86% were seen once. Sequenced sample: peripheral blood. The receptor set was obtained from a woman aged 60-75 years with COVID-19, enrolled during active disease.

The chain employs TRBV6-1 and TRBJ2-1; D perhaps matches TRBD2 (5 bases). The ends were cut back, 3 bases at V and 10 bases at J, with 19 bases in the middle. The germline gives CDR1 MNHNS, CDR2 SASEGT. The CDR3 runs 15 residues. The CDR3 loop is CASSDSFGLAVEQFF. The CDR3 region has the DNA TGTGCCAGCAGTGATTCGTTCGGCCTAGCTGTAGAGCAGTTCTTC.

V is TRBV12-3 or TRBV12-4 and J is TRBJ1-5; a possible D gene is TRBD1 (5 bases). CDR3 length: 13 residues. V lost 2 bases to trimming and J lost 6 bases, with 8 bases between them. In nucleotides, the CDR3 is TGTGCCAGCAGTTTACTCGGGGGTCAGCCCCAGCATTTT. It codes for CASSLLGGQPQHF.

CDR3: CASSSLQGNYGYTF. The CDR3 DNA follows: TGTGCCAGCAGTTCCTTACAGGGTAACTATGGCTACACCTTC. The chain employs TRBV5-4 and TRBJ1-2, with D possibly being TRBD1 (6 bases). The CDR3 runs 14 residues. CDR1 and CDR2 from the germline V gene are SGHNT and YYREEE (reference sequence). V gave up 5 bases and J gave up 1 base, with 12 bases separating them. Full variable domain (outside the CDR3, taken from reference TRBV5-4 and TRBJ1-2): ETGVTQSPTHLIKTRGQQVTLRCSSQSGHNTVSWYQQALGQGPQFIFQYYREEENGRGNFPPRFSGLQFPNYSSELNVNALELDDSALYLCASSSLQGNYGYTFGSGTRLTVV.